Listed below are T cell receptor beta chains from one sample, sequenced in a study of immune evolution from preneoplasia to lung adenocarcinoma. Profiling relied on immunoSEQ multiplex PCR, and the TCRdb table lists in-frame clones only, not all of them. The sample lists more than 6,500 clones, 80% occurring once. Sequencing was performed on FFPE adjacent normal lung tissue. The source is a person aged 65 to 79 with lung adenocarcinoma. Both conserved end residues are trimmed from each CDR3. Each record gives: V gene, J gene, CDR3 protein.

TRBV7-9	TRBJ2-7	ASSLNEEGQY
TRBV7-6	TRBJ1-6	ASSPVNSPLH
TRBV18	TRBJ1-1	ASSVKMNTEAF
TRBV7-8	TRBJ1-5	ASSPPSAGSFNQPQH
TRBV7-8	TRBJ2-5	ASSSEGTQY
TRBV28	TRBJ1-1	ASSPHTVNTEAF
TRBV18	TRBJ2-5	ASSPGFQETQY
TRBV27	TRBJ2-1	ASSLSWVGFNEQF
TRBV6-5	TRBJ1-1	ASSYPAGGTEAF
TRBV2	TRBJ1-5	ASSWGSDQPQH
TRBV4-1	TRBJ2-5	ASSQVHPPVQETQY
TRBV5-8	TRBJ2-3	ASIPRTSTDTQY
TRBV19	TRBJ1-2	ASGDGLYGYT
TRBV7-8	TRBJ1-4	ASSSHGNEKLF
TRBV5-6	TRBJ2-3	ASSLGPRSTDTQY
TRBV6-6	TRBJ2-7	ASSDLLAGYEQY
TRBV2	TRBJ2-7	ASKPGQGASYEQY
TRBV6-1	TRBJ2-6	ATKPVAGANVLT
TRBV5-6	TRBJ2-1	ASSLRASGSSYNEQF
TRBV19	TRBJ1-4	ASSPTGAKVELF
TRBV29-1	TRBJ2-1	SVDGGGAGEQF
TRBV28	TRBJ2-7	ASDSDTYEQY
TRBV7-8	TRBJ2-2	ASSPPAGTGELF
TRBV7-8	TRBJ1-6	ASSLGQGANSPLH
TRBV11-1	TRBJ2-2	ASSSDREYTGELF
TRBV7-8	TRBJ1-6	ASSFGGYNSPLH
TRBV4-2	TRBJ2-5	ASSQVGQGQETQY
TRBV11-2	TRBJ1-1	ASSQGASPNTEAF
TRBV11-3	TRBJ1-3	ASSLGDFSGNTIY
TRBV4-1	TRBJ1-4	ASSQEGTGGREKLF